The 14 T cell receptor beta chains below come from one sample, sequenced in a study of shared clonotypes between healthy human individuals. CD8 cells regarded as naive lacked CD45RO, were positively chosen for CCR7, and omitted terminally differentiated effector memory CD45RA+ cells. Here immunoSEQ multiplex PCR was the method, and the copy in TCRdb shows in-frame clones only, minus some. The repertoire consists of fewer than 800,000 clones, with 92% occurring once and the leading ten covering about 24%. Sample: naive CD8+ T cells sorted from blood. These receptors were obtained from a man in his thirties or forties in good health.

This chain connects TRBV27 to TRBJ2-1; TRBD2 might be the D (5 bases). Germline V gene sequence: CDR1 MNHEY, CDR2 SMNVEV (reference sequence). V lost 6 bases, J lost 0 bases, and 12 bases lay in between. This CDR3 is 15 amino acids long. Written as DNA, the CDR3 is TGTGCCAGCAGCTTAAGCGGCAACTCCTACAATGAGCAGTTCTTC. It specifies CASSLSGNSYNEQFF.

The V and J genes are TRBV7-9 and TRBJ1-4, with D possibly being TRBD1 (5 bases). The CDR3 is made up of 15 amino acids. Trimming left V 1 base short and J 7 bases short, with 13 bases between. The germline gives CDR1 SEHNR, CDR2 FQNEAQ (reference sequence). In nucleotides, the CDR3 is TGTGCCAGCAGCTTAGTTCGGGGCGGAGGTGAAAAACTGTTTTTT. It encodes CASSLVRGGGEKLFF. Supplemented by reference TRBV7-9 and TRBJ1-4, the full variable domain reads DTGVSQNPRHKITKRGQNVTFRCDPISEHNRLYWYRQTLGQGPEFLTYFQNEAQLEKSRLLSDRFSAERPKGSFSTLEIQRTEQGDSAMYLCASSLVRGGGEKLFFGSGTQLSVL.

This clone was counted only a few times. CDR3 in DNA: TGTGCCAGCAGTTACAACAGGGGCCATGAGCAGTTCTTC. This translates into CASSYNRGHEQFF. The chain links TRBV6-5 to TRBJ2-1; 7 nucleotides align to TRBD1. V lost 2 bases and J lost 8; bases outside the gene matches: 3. The germline V gene has CDR1 MNHEY and CDR2 SVGAGI. The CDR3 consists of 13 residues.

CDR3 loop: CASSGGETGVSSEAFF. For the CDR3, the DNA is TGTGCCAGCAGCGGCGGTGAGACAGGGGTTTCCAGTGAAGCTTTCTTT. The V gene is TRBV9, the J gene TRBJ1-1; TRBD1 agrees at 8 bases. Germline CDR1 reads SGDLS; CDR2 reads YYNGEE. The V gene end was trimmed by 3 bases and the J gene end by 7 bases; junction bases not matched to a gene: 14. The CDR3 spans 16 residues.

The chain recombines TRBV30 with TRBJ2-1; 11 nucleotides line up with TRBD2. V was clipped by 0 bases and J by 9 bases; unmatched bases: 7. Germline values: CDR1 GTSNPN, CDR2 SVGIG (reference sequence). The CDR3 extends over 15 amino acids. CDR3 region: CAWSVISGRAGEQFF. CDR3 nucleotide sequence: TGTGCCTGGAGTGTAATTAGCGGGAGGGCGGGTGAGCAGTTCTTC.

V is TRBV7-6 and J is TRBJ2-7; no reliable D call. This CDR3 contains 15 residues. Between the trimmed V and J ends, which lost 5 bases and 6 bases, there was a span of 20 bases. Germline V CDR1 and CDR2: SGHVS, FNYEAQ. The CDR3 coding sequence is TGTGCCAGCAGCGCCGACGATTCTCGGCGTGGCGAGCAGTACTTC. Translation gives CASSADDSRRGEQYF. Full variable domain (rest looked up from reference TRBV7-6 and TRBJ2-7): GAGVSQSPRYKVTKRGQDVALRCDPISGHVSLYWYRQALGQGPEFLTYFNYEAQQDKSGLPNDRFSAERPEGSISTLTIQRTEQRDSAMYRCASSADDSRRGEQYFGPGTRLTVT.

This chain joins TRBV13 and TRBJ1-1; possible D gene TRBD1, 6 bases. The CDR3 totals 16 residues. The germline V gene encodes CDR1 PRHDT and CDR2 FYEKMQ (reference sequence). Between the trimmed V and J ends, which lost 0 bases and 7 bases, there was a span of 18 bases. CDR3 sequence: CASSLGPPGAENEAFF. The DNA for the CDR3 is TGTGCCAGCAGCTTAGGTCCGCCAGGGGCCGAAAATGAAGCTTTCTTT. The full variable domain, its missing parts supplied by reference TRBV13 and TRBJ1-1, is AAGVIQSPRHLIKEKRETATLKCYPIPRHDTVYWYQQGPGQDPQFLISFYEKMQSDKGSIPDRFSAQQFSDYHSELNMSSLELGDSALYFCASSLGPPGAENEAFFGQGTRLTVV.

This chain links TRBV7-9 with TRBJ1-1, with D hard to call. The CDR3 runs 14 residues. From germline, CDR1 is SEHNR and CDR2 FQNEAQ (reference sequence). V shed 2 bases and J shed 3 bases, with 10 bases lying between them. CDR3 in amino acids: CASSLSKPDTEAFF. CDR3 coding DNA: TGTGCCAGCAGCTTATCCAAACCGGACACTGAAGCTTTCTTT.

The rearrangement joins TRBV4-3 to TRBJ2-1, with a possible D match to TRBD2 (6 bases). Trimming stripped 0 bases from V and 2 bases from J, with 11 bases between. Germline V gene lookup returns CDR1 LGHNA and CDR2 YSLEER. The CDR3 covers 16 residues. CDR3 bases: TGCGCCAGCAGCCAAGATATTAGGACTACCTACAATGAGCAGTTCTTC. The encoded protein is CASSQDIRTTYNEQFF.

The rearrangement uses TRBV4-1 and TRBJ1-2; D gene unclear. The CDR3 covers 15 residues. Looked up from germline, CDR1 is MGHRA and CDR2 is YSYEKL. Trimming took 1 base from V and 7 from J, leaving 16 bases between them. The chain's CDR3 is CASSQGYGSASGYTF. CDR3 coding DNA: TGCGCCAGCAGCCAAGGCTATGGATCTGCCTCTGGCTACACCTTC.

Only one count was recorded for this clone. The CDR3 nucleotides are TGTGCCAGCAGCTCTCCTTCGACAGGGCATGAAAAACTGTTTTTT. Translated, it gives CASSSPSTGHEKLFF. V usage is TRBV9 and J usage is TRBJ1-4; 7 bases are a match to TRBD1. There are 15 residues in the CDR3. Germline V gives CDR1 SGDLS, CDR2 YYNGEE. Trimming cost V 4 bases and J 6 bases; bases outside gene matches: 9.

The rearrangement joins TRBV7-9 to TRBJ1-1, with TRBD1 as a possible D gene (6 bases). From germline, CDR1 is SEHNR and CDR2 FQNEAQ (reference sequence). The CDR3 has 13 amino acids. The V gene lost 7 bases and the J gene lost 7 bases, with 16 bases spanning the gap. The CDR3 DNA follows: TGTGCCAGCAAGCCAGGGGCGCGGGGTGAAGCTTTCTTT. Its translation: CASKPGARGEAFF.

V gene TRBV6-1 combines with J gene TRBJ1-5; possible D gene TRBD1, 6 bases. This CDR3 region has 15 residues. Germline CDR1 and CDR2: MNHNS and SASEGT. V was trimmed by 3 bases and J by 7 bases, leaving 16 bases between them. In DNA form, the CDR3 reads TGTGCCAGCAGTGAGGATTGGGGGGCATGGCAGCCCCAGCATTTT. Translating gives CASSEDWGAWQPQHF.

The chain combines TRBV11-2 with TRBJ2-1; maybe TRBD1 (7 bases). CDR3 length: 14 residues. From germline, CDR1 is SGHAT and CDR2 FQNNGV. Trimming cost V 1 base and J 6 bases, with 10 bases left between them. The CDR3 region has the DNA TGTGCCAGCAGCTTAGGGCAGGGGGGCAATGAGCAGTTCTTC. It is translated as CASSLGQGGNEQFF.